This passage covers 15 T cell receptor beta chains from one sample sequenced in a study of post-analysis software for immune sequencing data (dated by TCRdb to the mid-2010s). Summary of the overall study and its limitations: Significantly higher frequencies in patients than in controls were found for five or six TRBV segments, including TRBV5-6, TRBV5-1 and TRBV20-1.

Receptors were amplified or captured by PCR. The listed sequencing device is Illumina HiSeq 2500. Unique molecular identifiers were incorporated into TCR beta cDNA libraries to reduce PCR and sequencing biases. TCRdb cleaned the public reads at Q25 with fastp, built clones with MiXCR and kept in-frame beta chains. Every distinct CDR3 protein forms one entry, paired with its most common genes and DNA. A total of hundreds of thousands of distinct CDR3 sequences appear in this sample, 55% to 70% of them only once. The ten largest clonotypes hold about 11% of the sample. These receptors' antigens are unknown. Sample: blood. The receptor set was obtained from a girl aged 2-10 years with multiple sclerosis.

This clonotype has a handful of counts. V gene TRBV27 combines with J gene TRBJ1-2; possibly TRBD1 for D (5 bases). This CDR3 spans 15 amino acids. V was cut by 0 bases and J by 5 bases, with 13 bases left in between. The germline CDR1 and CDR2 sequences are MNHEY and SMNVEV (reference sequence). The CDR3: CASSLSGQGDYGYTF. CDR3 DNA sequence: TGTGCCAGCAGTTTATCGGGGCAGGGAGATTATGGCTACACCTTC.

This chain connects TRBV5-1 to TRBJ2-1; D is perhaps TRBD1 (5 bases). In germline, CDR1 is SGHRS, CDR2 YFSETQ. Trimming pared 8 bases from V and 4 bases from J, leaving 16 bases between. The CDR3 runs to 14 residues. CDR3 region: CASGASVDYNEQFF. The CDR3 nucleotides read TGCGCCAGTGGGGCCTCGGTCGATTACAATGAGCAGTTCTTC.

V is TRBV4-1 and J is TRBJ2-1; 10 bases agree with TRBD2. The germline V gene has CDR1 MGHRA and CDR2 YSYEKL. This CDR3 contains 15 residues. J gave up 5 bases and V 0 bases, and 1 base lay outside the gene matches. This chain's CDR3 is CASSQELAGNNEQFF. The CDR3 nucleotides are TGCGCCAGCAGCCAAGAACTAGCGGGAAACAATGAGCAGTTCTTC.

The chain links TRBV4-3 to TRBJ2-5; 7 nucleotides agree with TRBD2. This CDR3 has 16 amino acids. J lost 4 bases, V lost 2 bases, and 10 bases had no gene match. The germline CDR1 and CDR2 sequences are LGHNA and YSLEER. CDR3 DNA: TGCGCCAGCAGCCAATGGAGCGGGGCGCGAGCAGAGACCCAGTACTTC. Its protein product is CASSQWSGARAETQYF.

V and J are TRBV3-1 and TRBJ1-1, with 7 positions matching TRBD1. Germline V CDR1 and CDR2: LGHDT, YNNKEL (reference sequence). The J segment lost 1 base and the V segment lost 4 bases, leaving 6 bases of the junction unmatched. The CDR3 is made up of 15 amino acids. The CDR3 loop is CASSPSTGTNTEAFF. In DNA form, the CDR3 reads TGTGCCAGCAGCCCTTCGACAGGGACGAACACTGAAGCTTTCTTT.

The chain is built from TRBV15 and TRBJ1-5; 7 positions agree with TRBD1. The CDR3 totals 13 residues. Germline V gene sequence: CDR1 LNHNV, CDR2 YYDKDF (reference sequence). The J segment lost 5 bases and the V segment lost 8 bases, leaving 6 bases of the junction unmatched. The CDR3 is CATGQEVHQPQHF. DNA for the CDR3: TGTGCCACCGGACAGGAGGTTCATCAGCCCCAGCATTTT. Combining the CDR3 with reference TRBV15 and TRBJ1-5 gives the whole variable domain DAMVIQNPRYQVTQFGKPVTLSCSQTLNHNVMYWYQQKSSQAPKLLFHYYDKDFNNEADTPDNFQSRRPNTSFCFLDIRSPGLGDTAMYLCATGQEVHQPQHFGDGTRLSIL.

The V and J genes are TRBV21-1 and TRBJ2-5; TRBD1, as called in the table, went unchecked against the DNA. With the DNA end fitting TRBJ2-7 better, the J assignment may be wrong. TRBV21-1 is a pseudogene segment. The CDR3 contains 16 residues. The CDR3 sequence: CASSSRDTPWGHEQYF. Here the CDR3 DNA reads TGTGCCAGCAGCTCCCGGGATACCCCCTGGGGTCACGAGCAGTACTTC.

This chain links TRBV2 with TRBJ2-5, with TRBD1 matching over 9 bases. The DNA end is more similar to TRBJ2-7, so the J call may be wrong. Looked up from germline, CDR1 is SNHLY and CDR2 is FYNNEI. The CDR3 is made up of 14 amino acids. The DNA for the CDR3 is TGTGCCAGCACCCAAGGGACAGGGCTTCTCGAGCAGTACTTC. This gives the protein CASTQGTGLLEQYF.

The V call is TRBV20-1, the J call TRBJ1-2, with D unresolved. CDR1 and CDR2 (germline): DFQATT, SNEGSKA (reference sequence). This CDR3 is built from 13 residues. V lost 6 bases and J 6 bases, leaving 17 bases between the germline ends. The CDR3 nucleotides read TGCAGTGCCCCAACGGAAGTTGCTGATGGCTACACCTTC. It specifies CSAPTEVADGYTF.

The V gene is TRBV6-2 or TRBV6-3, the J gene TRBJ2-1; unclear D gene. Germline V CDR1 and CDR2: MNHEY, SVGEGT. V was shortened by 0 bases and J by 6 bases, with 3 bases between the two germline ends. This CDR3 contains 12 residues. The CDR3 spells CASSYSFNEQFF. The CDR3 DNA reads TGTGCCAGCAGTTACTCGTTCAATGAGCAGTTCTTC.

This chain links TRBV6-5 with TRBJ1-4; no reliable D call. Germline V gene sequence: CDR1 MNHEY, CDR2 SVGAGI. The germline V and J ends were trimmed by 4 bases and 8 bases, with 20 bases remaining between them. There are 16 residues in the CDR3. The CDR3 is CASSFTQVLRGEKLFF. The DNA for the CDR3 is TGTGCCAGCAGTTTCACTCAGGTCCTACGAGGAGAAAAACTGTTTTTT.

There are a few counts of this clonotype. The chain couples TRBV7-9 to TRBJ1-2; D not certain. Germline V gives CDR1 SEHNR, CDR2 FQNEAQ (reference sequence). The V gene lost 6 bases and the J gene lost 2 bases, with 7 bases spanning the gap. This CDR3 spans 12 amino acids. CDR3 sequence (DNA): TGTGCCAGCAGGCCAACCAACTATGGCTACACCTTC. Amino acids: CASRPTNYGYTF.

The V and J genes are TRBV15 and TRBJ2-5; 7 nucleotides agree with TRBD2. V lost 2 bases and J lost 0; bases outside the gene matches: 9. This CDR3 spans 17 amino acids. CDR1 is LNHNV and CDR2 is YYDKDF in the germline V gene (reference sequence). CDR3 nucleotide sequence: TGTGCCACCAGCAGACCGTTGGCGGGAGTGTACCAAGAGACCCAGTACTTC. As protein: CATSRPLAGVYQETQYF.

J is TRBJ2-4 and V is TRBV18; TRBD1 might be the D (6 bases). From germline, CDR1 is KGHSH and CDR2 LQKENI. V shed 6 bases and J shed 6 bases, with 12 bases lying between them. The length of the CDR3 is 13 residues. The CDR3 DNA reads TGTGCCAGCTCGCTGGACAGAACAAACATTCAGTACTTC. This sequence encodes CASSLDRTNIQYF.

V and J are TRBV6-5 and TRBJ2-1, with 9 bases lining up with TRBD1. J was trimmed by 7 bases and V by 4 bases; bases with no gene match: 5. Germline loops: CDR1 MNHEY, CDR2 SVGAGI. This CDR3 has 14 amino acids. Here the CDR3 reads CASSWGQGENEQFF. The CDR3 DNA is TGTGCCAGCAGTTGGGGACAGGGCGAGAATGAGCAGTTCTTC.